Presented here are 15 T cell receptor beta chains from one specimen sequenced in a study of chemoradiotherapy in HPV16-positive cancers. Repertoires were generated with immunoSEQ multiplex PCR, while TCRdb's copy carries only in-frame clones and drops some. The sample has approximately 32,000 clones, about four fifths seen once; the top ten hold 3% to 4%. Sequenced here: blood, sampled from a patient who underwent chemoradiotherapy. Receptors originate from a human donor with HPV-associated anogenital cancer.

This sequence joins TRBV5-1 and TRBJ2-5, with D hard to call. Germline V gives CDR1 SGHRS, CDR2 YFSETQ. Trimming left V 4 bases short and J 2 bases short, with 12 bases between. The CDR3 has 14 residues. The CDR3 is CASSPHRSQETQYF. DNA for the CDR3: TGCGCCAGCAGCCCCCATCGCAGTCAAGAGACCCAGTACTTC.

The rearrangement links TRBV5-4 to TRBJ2-6; tentative D call: TRBD2 (7 bases). This CDR3 spans 16 amino acids. Germline CDR1 and CDR2: SGHNT and YYREEE (reference sequence). Trimming removed 5 bases at V and 2 bases at J, with 14 bases between. The chain's CDR3 is CASRTGGPAGANVLTF. Written as DNA, the CDR3 is TGTGCCAGCAGGACGGGGGGCCCGGCTGGGGCCAACGTCCTGACTTTC.

This clone was observed a few times. The rearrangement links TRBV2 to TRBJ1-3, with 7 bases matching TRBD1. CDR1 and CDR2 (germline): SNHLY, FYNNEI. The V and J ends lost 9 bases and 1 base, in that order; junction bases with no gene match: 9. This CDR3 region has 15 residues. The CDR3 coding sequence is TGTGCCAGTTCGGCGGGACAGCTTTCTGGAAACACCATATATTTT. Its protein is CASSAGQLSGNTIYF.

V is TRBV14 and J is TRBJ1-1; D is ambiguous. Trimming took 4 bases from V and 1 from J, leaving 7 bases between them. This CDR3 has 13 amino acids. Germline CDR1 is SGHDN and CDR2 is FVKESK. The DNA for the CDR3 is TGTGCCAGCAGCCGACAACCGAACACTGAAGCTTTCTTT. This encodes CASSRQPNTEAFF.

The chain employs TRBV30 and TRBJ2-3, with TRBD2 matching 8 bases. Germline loops: CDR1 GTSNPN, CDR2 SVGIG (reference sequence). This CDR3 spans 14 amino acids. The ends lost 5 bases at V and 0 bases at J; junction bases unmatched: 4. In DNA, the CDR3 is TGTGCCTGGGGGCGGGGGGCCAGCACAGATACGCAGTATTTT. This encodes CAWGRGASTDTQYF. The full variable domain, in which reference TRBV30 and TRBJ2-3 provide the parts outside the CDR3, is SQTIHQWPATLVQPVGSPLSLECTVEGTSNPNLYWYRQAAGRGLQLLFYSVGIGQISSEVPQNLSASRPQDRQFILSSKKLLLSDSGFYLCAWGRGASTDTQYFGPGTRLTVL.

This clone was counted between two and nine times. The chain employs TRBV7-9 and TRBJ1-1, with a tentative D call TRBD1 (5 bases). Germline values: CDR1 SEHNR, CDR2 FQNEAQ (reference sequence). This CDR3 has 12 amino acids. The ends were cut back, 5 bases at V and 6 bases at J, with 10 bases in the middle. In nucleotides, the CDR3 is TGTGCCAGCAGCCCCTCGGGGGCTGAAGCTTTCTTT. It encodes CASSPSGAEAFF.

The rearrangement joins TRBV7-8 to TRBJ2-5, with 9 bases identical to TRBD2. The CDR3 contains 19 residues. Germline lookup yields CDR1 SGHVS and CDR2 FQNEAQ. Losses at the gene ends were 0 bases for V and 2 bases for J; bases not matched to a gene: 13. The CDR3 DNA sequence: TGTGCCAGCAGCTTAGCCCGGCTTAGCGGGGGTCGTCGGCAAGAGACCCAGTACTTC. It specifies CASSLARLSGGRRQETQYF.

The chain is built from TRBV19 and TRBJ1-5; a possible D gene is TRBD1 (5 bases). V lost 7 bases, J lost 0 bases, and 10 bases lay in between. This CDR3 contains 14 residues. CDR1 is LNHDA and CDR2 is SQIVND in the germline V gene (reference sequence). The CDR3 nucleotides read TGTGCCAGTAACCGGGACGATAGCAATCAGCCCCAGCATTTT. As protein: CASNRDDSNQPQHF.

In its sample, this clone was seen a few times. J is TRBJ1-5 and V is TRBV6-6; D is ambiguous. The CDR3 is 13 residues long. V lost 4 bases to trimming and J lost 2 bases, with 6 bases between them. CDR1 is MNHNY and CDR2 is SVGAGI in the germline V gene (reference sequence). CDR3 DNA: TGTGCCAGCAGTTGGGCAGGCAATCAGCCCCAGCATTTT. Its translation is CASSWAGNQPQHF.

This clone was seen once. The chain employs TRBV5-1 and TRBJ2-5; D unclear. Germline V lookup: CDR1 SGHRS, CDR2 YFSETQ. The germline V and J ends were trimmed by 4 bases and 2 bases, with 6 bases remaining between them. The CDR3 consists of 12 residues. The CDR3 is CASSTPQETQYF. The CDR3 DNA follows: TGCGCCAGCAGCACACCTCAAGAGACCCAGTACTTC. The variable domain in full, completed from reference TRBV5-1 and TRBJ2-5, reads KAGVTQTPRYLIKTRGQQVTLSCSPISGHRSVSWYQQTPGQGLQFLFEYFSETQRNKGNFPGRFSGRQFSNSRSEMNVSTLELGDSALYLCASSTPQETQYFGPGTRLLVL.

The chain uses TRBV19 and TRBJ1-3; D possibly corresponds to TRBD1 (6 bases). This CDR3 region has 13 residues. Between the trimmed V and J ends, which lost 6 bases and 3 bases, there was a span of 9 bases. Germline V gene lookup returns CDR1 LNHDA and CDR2 SQIVND (reference sequence). The CDR3 sequence: CASRDRGGNTIYF. CDR3 coding DNA: TGTGCCAGTAGGGACAGAGGTGGAAACACCATATATTTT.

This clone was recorded a few times. V gene TRBV10-3 combines with J gene TRBJ1-1; possible D gene TRBD1, 6 bases. V dropped 4 bases and J dropped 4 bases, with 19 bases sitting between them. CDR3 length equals 16 residues. Germline lookup yields CDR1 ENHRY and CDR2 SYGVKD. The CDR3 DNA is TGTGCCATCAGTGCTGTACAGGGAAGTCGCAGCACTGAAGCTTTCTTT. This sequence encodes CAISAVQGSRSTEAFF.

The chain links TRBV1 to TRBJ1-3. TRBV1 is flagged as a pseudogene. The CDR3 is 16 amino acids. The CDR3: CTSSQRGLYSGNTIYF. The CDR3 region has the DNA TGCACCAGCAGCCAGAGGGGACTGTACTCTGGAAACACCATATATTTT.

The chain has TRBV30 and TRBJ1-1, with 8 bases matching TRBD1. The CDR3 extends over 13 amino acids. CDR1 is GTSNPN, CDR2 SVGIG, per germline (reference sequence). The J segment lost 8 bases and the V segment lost 1 base, leaving 6 bases of the junction unmatched. Here the CDR3 reads CAWSARGPLEAFF. The CDR3 nucleotides are TGTGCCTGGAGTGCCAGGGGGCCGCTGGAAGCTTTCTTT. Together with reference TRBV30 and TRBJ1-1, the CDR3 gives the full variable domain: SQTIHQWPATLVQPVGSPLSLECTVEGTSNPNLYWYRQAAGRGLQLLFYSVGIGQISSEVPQNLSASRPQDRQFILSSKKLLLSDSGFYLCAWSARGPLEAFFGQGTRLTVV.

The chain has TRBV19 and TRBJ1-4; 7 positions agree with TRBD1. The J segment lost 5 bases and the V segment lost 4 bases, leaving 4 bases of the junction unmatched. CDR3 length equals 14 residues. Germline V CDR1 and CDR2: LNHDA, SQIVND (reference sequence). CDR3 bases: TGTGCCAGTAGTACGGGACAGACAAATGAAAAACTGTTTTTT. Encoded protein: CASSTGQTNEKLFF.